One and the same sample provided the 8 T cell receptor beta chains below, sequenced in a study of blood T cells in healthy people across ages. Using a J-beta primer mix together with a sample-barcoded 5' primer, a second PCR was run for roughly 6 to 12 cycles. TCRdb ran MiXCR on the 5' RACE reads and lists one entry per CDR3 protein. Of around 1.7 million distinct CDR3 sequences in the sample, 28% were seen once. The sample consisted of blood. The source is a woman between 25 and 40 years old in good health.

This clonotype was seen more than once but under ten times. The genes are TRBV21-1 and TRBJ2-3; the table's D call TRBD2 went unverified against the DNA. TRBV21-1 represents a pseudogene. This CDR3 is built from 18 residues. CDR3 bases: TGTGCCAGCAGCAAATGCGTTCCTCCGGAGACTAGCACAGATACGCAGTATTTT. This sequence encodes CASSKCVPPETSTDTQYF.

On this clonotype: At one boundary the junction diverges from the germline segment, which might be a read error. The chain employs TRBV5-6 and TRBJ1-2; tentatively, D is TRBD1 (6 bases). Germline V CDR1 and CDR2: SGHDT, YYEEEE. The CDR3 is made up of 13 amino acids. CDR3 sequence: CASSLDRVHGYAF. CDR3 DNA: TGTGCCAGCAGCTTGGACAGGGTACATGGCTACGCCTTC. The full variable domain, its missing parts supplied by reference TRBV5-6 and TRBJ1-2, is DAGVTQSPTHLIKTRGQQVTLRCSPKSGHDTVSWYQQALGQGPQFIFQYYEEEERQRGNFPDRFSGHQFPNYSSELNVNALLLGDSALYLCASSLDRVHGYAFGSGTRLTVV.

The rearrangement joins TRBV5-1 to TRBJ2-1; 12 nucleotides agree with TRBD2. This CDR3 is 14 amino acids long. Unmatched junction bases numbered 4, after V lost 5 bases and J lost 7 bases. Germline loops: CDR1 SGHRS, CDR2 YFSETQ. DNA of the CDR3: TGCGCCAGCAGTACTAGCGGGGGGTGGAATGAGCAGTTCTTC. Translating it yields CASSTSGGWNEQFF.

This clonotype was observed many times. For the CDR3, the DNA is TGTGCCAGCAGCGACGGGACAGGGGGTAAAGACGAGCAGTACTTC. Residues: CASSDGTGGKDEQYF. The chain uses TRBV6-2 or TRBV6-3 and TRBJ2-7; 11 bases line up with TRBD1. This CDR3 is built from 15 residues. V dropped 6 bases and J dropped 5; count of bases not matched to a gene: 9. Germline V gene sequence: CDR1 MNHEY, CDR2 SVGEGT.

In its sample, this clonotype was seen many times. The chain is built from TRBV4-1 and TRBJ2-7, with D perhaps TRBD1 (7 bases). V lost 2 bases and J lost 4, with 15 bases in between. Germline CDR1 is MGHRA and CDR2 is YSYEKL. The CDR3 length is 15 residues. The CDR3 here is CASSQTAGQCYEQYF. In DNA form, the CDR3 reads TGCGCCAGCAGCCAAACTGCGGGACAGTGTTACGAGCAGTACTTC.

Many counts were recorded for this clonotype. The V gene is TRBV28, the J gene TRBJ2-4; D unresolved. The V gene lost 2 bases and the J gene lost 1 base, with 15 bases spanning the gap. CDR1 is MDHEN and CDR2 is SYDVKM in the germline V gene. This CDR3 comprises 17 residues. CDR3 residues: CASSLGGSPAAKNIQYF. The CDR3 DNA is TGTGCCAGCAGTTTAGGCGGCTCTCCCGCGGCCAAAAACATTCAGTACTTC.

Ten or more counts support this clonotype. CDR3 sequence: CSARGDNYEQYF. The DNA of the CDR3 is TGCAGTGCTAGAGGGGACAACTACGAGCAGTACTTC. This chain joins TRBV20-1 and TRBJ2-7; D perhaps matches TRBD1 (6 bases). Trimming pared 1 base from V and 3 bases from J, leaving 7 bases between. This CDR3 comprises 12 residues. CDR1 and CDR2 from the germline V gene are DFQATT and SNEGSKA (reference sequence).

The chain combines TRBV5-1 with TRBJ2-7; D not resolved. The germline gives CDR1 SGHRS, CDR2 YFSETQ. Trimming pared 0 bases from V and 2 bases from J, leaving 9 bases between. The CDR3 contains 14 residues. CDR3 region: CASSLDWNAYEQYF. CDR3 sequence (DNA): TGCGCCAGCAGCTTGGACTGGAACGCCTACGAGCAGTACTTC. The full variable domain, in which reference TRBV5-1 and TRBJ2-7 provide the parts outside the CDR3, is KAGVTQTPRYLIKTRGQQVTLSCSPISGHRSVSWYQQTPGQGLQFLFEYFSETQRNKGNFPGRFSGRQFSNSRSEMNVSTLELGDSALYLCASSLDWNAYEQYFGPGTRLTVT.